This TCR beta chain was found in a study of T cells in Graves' hyperthyroidism and ophthalmopathy. Using RNA transcripts as the source, TCR beta CDR3 regions were amplified. Initially, a first-round RT-PCR of the TCR CDR3 employed the HTBI primer set. In TCRdb, the multiplex PCR reads were re-called with MiXCR into one record per CDR3 protein. The sample shows about 590,000 distinct CDR3 sequences, 12% to 15% of them seen only once. Per germline, CDR1 SGHDN and CDR2 FVKESK. The CDR3 is 13 amino acids. This TCR came from a woman aged 18-30 years with Graves' ophthalmopathy. Sequenced input: blood. This rearrangement joins TRBV14 to TRBJ2-7; TRBD1 aligns across 12 bases. The CDR3 protein is CASGQGASGEQYF. The CDR3 coding sequence is TGTGCATCGGGACAGGGGGCTTCTGGCGAGCAGTACTTC.